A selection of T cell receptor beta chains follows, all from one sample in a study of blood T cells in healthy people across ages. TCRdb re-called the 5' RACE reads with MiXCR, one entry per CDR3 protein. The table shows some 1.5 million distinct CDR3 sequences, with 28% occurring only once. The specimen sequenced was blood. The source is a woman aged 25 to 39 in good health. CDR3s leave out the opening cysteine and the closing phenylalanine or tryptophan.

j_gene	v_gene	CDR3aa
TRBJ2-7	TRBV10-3	AISAGTSLYEQY
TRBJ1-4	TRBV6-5	ASSYVWDEKLF
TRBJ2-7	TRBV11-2	ASSSPGNPRYEQY
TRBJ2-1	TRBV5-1	ASSNLPGPSYNEQF
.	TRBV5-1	ASSPDGLGGETQY
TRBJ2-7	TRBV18	ASSPRRSYERY
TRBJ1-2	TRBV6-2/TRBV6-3	ASRTGVYGYT
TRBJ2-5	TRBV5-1	ASSVGLAEKETQY
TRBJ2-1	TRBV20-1	SARRTSGYYNEQF
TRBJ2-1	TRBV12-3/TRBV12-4	ASSLGIAGGSEQF
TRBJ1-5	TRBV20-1	SARDLRGQPQH
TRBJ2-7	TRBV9	ASSALAGSYEQY
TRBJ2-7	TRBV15	ATSRGQNEQY
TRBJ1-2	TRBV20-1	SARPGEGVPNGHT
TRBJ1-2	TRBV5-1	ASEGTSANYDYT
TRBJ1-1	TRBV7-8	ASSLESRGRGGNTEAF
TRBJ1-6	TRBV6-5	ASSSTGGKSPLH
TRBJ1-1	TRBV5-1	ASSLDGLLRTEAF
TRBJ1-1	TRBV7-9	ASSDQGFGAF
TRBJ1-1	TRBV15	ATSKDRGTEAF
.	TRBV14	ASSQEASVVSYNEQY
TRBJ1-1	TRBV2	ASSEAGTGWNTEAF
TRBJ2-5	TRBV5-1	ASSLSEAGETQY
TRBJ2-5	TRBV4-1	ASSQETGLAGGSETQY
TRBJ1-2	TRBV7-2	AITRQPNYGYT
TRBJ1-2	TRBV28	ASSYPRDYYGYT
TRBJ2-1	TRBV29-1	SVEGTRDYNEQF
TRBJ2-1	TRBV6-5	ASSYFGPGSSYNEQF
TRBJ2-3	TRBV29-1	SCGQGERTQY
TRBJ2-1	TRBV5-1	ASSYAPPVNEQF
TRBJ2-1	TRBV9	ASSHRDPGYNEQF
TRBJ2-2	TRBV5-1	ASSVSGPNTGELF
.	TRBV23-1	ASSQSPQGGEQY
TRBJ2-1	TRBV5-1	ASSSTSGRYNEQF
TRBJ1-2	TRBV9	ASSEREGGLVSGYT
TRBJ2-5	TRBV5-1	ASSLGAGREETQY
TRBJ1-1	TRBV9	ASSSQDRTNTEAF
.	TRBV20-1	SARDGRGVYEQY
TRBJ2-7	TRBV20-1	SAPRAGSSYEQY
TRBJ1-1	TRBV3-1	ASSQDRGGDTEAF
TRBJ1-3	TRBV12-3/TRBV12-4	ASSLQPGTSGNTIY
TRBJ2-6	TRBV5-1	ASSLVWGGANVLT
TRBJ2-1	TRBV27	ASRWGGGEQF
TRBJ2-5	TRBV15	ATSLQNYQETQY
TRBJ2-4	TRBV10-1	ASSESRENDNEQY